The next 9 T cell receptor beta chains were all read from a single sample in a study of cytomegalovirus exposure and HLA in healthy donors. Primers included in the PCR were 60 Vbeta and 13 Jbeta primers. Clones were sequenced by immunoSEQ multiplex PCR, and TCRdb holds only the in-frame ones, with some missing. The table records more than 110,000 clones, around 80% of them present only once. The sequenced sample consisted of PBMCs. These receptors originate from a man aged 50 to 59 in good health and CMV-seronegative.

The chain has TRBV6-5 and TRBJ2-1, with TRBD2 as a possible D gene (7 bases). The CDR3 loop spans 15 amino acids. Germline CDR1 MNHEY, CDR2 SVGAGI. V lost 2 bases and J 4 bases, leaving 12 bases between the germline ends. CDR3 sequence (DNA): TGTGCCAGCAGTTACGGGGGGGCTTCGTACAATGAGCAGTTCTTC. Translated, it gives CASSYGGASYNEQFF.

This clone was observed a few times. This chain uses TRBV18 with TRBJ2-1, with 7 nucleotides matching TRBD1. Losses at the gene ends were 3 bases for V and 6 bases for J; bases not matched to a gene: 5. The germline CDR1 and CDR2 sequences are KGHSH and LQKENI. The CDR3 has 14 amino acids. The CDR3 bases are TGTGCCAGCTCACCTAATCCAGGGGGCAATGAGCAGTTCTTC. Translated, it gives CASSPNPGGNEQFF. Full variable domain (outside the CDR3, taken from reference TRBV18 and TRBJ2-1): NAGVMQNPRHLVRRRGQEARLRCSPMKGHSHVYWYRQLPEEGLKFMVYLQKENIIDESGMPKERFSAEFPKEGPSILRIQQVVRGDSAAYFCASSPNPGGNEQFFGPGTRLTVL.

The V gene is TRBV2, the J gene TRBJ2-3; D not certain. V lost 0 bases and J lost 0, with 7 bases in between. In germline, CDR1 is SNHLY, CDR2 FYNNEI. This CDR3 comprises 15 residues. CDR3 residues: CASSEALTSTDTQYF. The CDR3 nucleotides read TGTGCCAGCAGTGAAGCTCTTACAAGCACAGATACGCAGTATTTT.

The CDR3 DNA is TGCGCCAGCGGACAACAGGGCTCTGGGGCCAACGTCCTGACTTTC. It specifies CASGQQGSGANVLTF. The rearrangement uses TRBV5-1 and TRBJ2-6; D possibly corresponds to TRBD1 (6 bases). Trimming shortened V by 7 bases and J by 0 bases, and 11 bases separated the two germline ends. CDR1 SGHRS and CDR2 YFSETQ come from the germline V gene. The CDR3 runs 15 residues.

The CDR3 DNA follows: TGTGCCAGCAGCCTCGTGGCCAACCAAGAGACCCAGTACTTC. Residues: CASSLVANQETQYF. The chain carries TRBV9 and TRBJ2-5; D ambiguous. The V gene's germline CDR1 is SGDLS and CDR2 YYNGEE. V lost 4 bases, J lost 0 bases, and 10 bases lay in between. The CDR3 covers 14 residues.

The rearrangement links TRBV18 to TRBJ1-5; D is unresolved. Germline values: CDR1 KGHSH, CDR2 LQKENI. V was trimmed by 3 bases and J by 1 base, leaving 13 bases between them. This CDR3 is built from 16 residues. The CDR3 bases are TGTGCCAGCTCACCTTATCCGGGAAGGAGCAATCAGCCCCAGCATTTT. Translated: CASSPYPGRSNQPQHF.

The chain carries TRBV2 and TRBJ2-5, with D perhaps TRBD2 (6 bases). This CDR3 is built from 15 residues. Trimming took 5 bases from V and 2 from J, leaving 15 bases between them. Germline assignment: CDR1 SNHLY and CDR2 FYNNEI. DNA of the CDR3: TGTGCCAGCAGTACCCAAGGACTAACACAAGAGACCCAGTACTTC. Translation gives CASSTQGLTQETQYF.

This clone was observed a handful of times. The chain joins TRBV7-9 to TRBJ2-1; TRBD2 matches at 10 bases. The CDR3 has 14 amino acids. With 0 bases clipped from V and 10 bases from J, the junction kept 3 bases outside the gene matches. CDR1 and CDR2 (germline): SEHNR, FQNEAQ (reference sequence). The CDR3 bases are TGTGCCAGCAGCTTAGCTAGCGGGAGGCCAGAGCAGTTCTTC. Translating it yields CASSLASGRPEQFF.

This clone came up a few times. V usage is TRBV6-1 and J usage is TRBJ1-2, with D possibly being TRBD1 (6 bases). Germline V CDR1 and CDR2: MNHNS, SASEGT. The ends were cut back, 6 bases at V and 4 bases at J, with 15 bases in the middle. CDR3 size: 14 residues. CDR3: CASRGAGFAYGYTF. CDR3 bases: TGTGCCAGCAGGGGGGCAGGGTTCGCCTATGGCTACACCTTC.